This T cell receptor (beta chain) emerged from a study of T cells in Graves' hyperthyroidism and ophthalmopathy. Study in general: Staff took peripheral blood when the initial diagnosis was made, before any treatment began.

Patients having uncontrolled infection, another autoimmune disease, pregnancy or lactation were not included. The CDR3 regions of TCR beta were amplified from RNA transcripts. RT-PCR in the first round (using the HTBI primer set) targeted the TCR CDR3. TCRdb reprocessed the multiplex PCR reads with MiXCR, giving one entry per CDR3 protein. Seen here are 130,000 or so distinct CDR3 sequences, approximately 20% observed once, and the top ten hold around two thirds. Whole-study results and caveats: Ophthalmopathy cases were set apart from stable hyperthyroidism by a 13 V-J model. Among thyroid clonotypes expanded above 0.001, most also appeared in blood.

Only a few counts were recorded for this clonotype. Antigen unknown. The CDR3 is 17 amino acids. J gave up 2 bases and V 4 bases, and 4 bases lay outside the gene matches. Germline CDR1 SEHNR, CDR2 FQNEAQ (reference sequence). This clonotype was sampled from a woman in her forties or fifties with Graves' hyperthyroidism that later progressed to Graves' ophthalmopathy. The specimen was blood. The chain recombines TRBV7-9 with TRBJ2-3; 15 positions match TRBD2. The CDR3 sequence is CASSYGLAGGPTDTQYF. The CDR3 DNA reads as TGTGCCAGCAGCTATGGACTAGCGGGAGGGCCCACAGATACGCAGTATTTT.